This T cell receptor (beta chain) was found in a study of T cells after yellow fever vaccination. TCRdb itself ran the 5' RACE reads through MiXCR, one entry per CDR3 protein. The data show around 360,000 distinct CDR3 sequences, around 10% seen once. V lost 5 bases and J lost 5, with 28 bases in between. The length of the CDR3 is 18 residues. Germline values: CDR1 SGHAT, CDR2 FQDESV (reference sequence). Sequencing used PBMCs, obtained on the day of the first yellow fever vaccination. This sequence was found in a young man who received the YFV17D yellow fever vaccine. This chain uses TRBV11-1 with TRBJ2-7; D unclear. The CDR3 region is CASSQANPRNLGLDEQYF. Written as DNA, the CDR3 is TGTGCCAGCAGCCAAGCCAACCCCAGAAATCTTGGGCTTGACGAGCAGTACTTC.